Listed below are T cell receptor beta chains from one sample, sequenced in a study of OX40 agonist ivuxolimab in advanced cancers. Data came from immunoSEQ multiplex PCR; TCRdb stores just in-frame clones and leaves some out. The table includes tens of thousands of clones, 87% detected once. Sequencing was performed on CD4+ or CD8+ T cells sorted from blood, taken in a trial of the OX40 agonist ivuxolimab. The receptors were gathered from an adult with an advanced solid tumor such as melanoma, head and neck, liver or kidney cancer. Both conserved end residues are part of each CDR3. Each record gives: CDR3 length, J gene, D gene, clone size, V gene, CDR3 protein, CDR3 DNA. The D gene is left open where the match is weak. Size is stated for part of the rows, as once, few or many counts, or as a class when the clone is expanded.

13	TRBJ1-1	.	.	TRBV6-6	CASAGGRRTEAFF	TGTGCCAGCGCCGGAGGTCGACGCACTGAAGCTTTCTTT
13	TRBJ2-1	.	.	TRBV5-1	CASSPPSRNEQFF	TGCGCCAGCAGCCCCCCCTCAAGGAATGAGCAGTTCTTC
16	TRBJ1-1	.	.	TRBV30	CAWSQGPIFPNTEAFF	TGTGCCTGGAGCCAGGGTCCCATCTTCCCGAACACTGAAGCTTTCTTT
15	TRBJ2-5	TRBD2	few	TRBV11-2	CASSSHASGQETQYF	TGTGCCAGCAGCTCGCACGCTAGCGGCCAAGAGACCCAGTACTTC
15	TRBJ1-5	TRBD1	.	TRBV6-5	CASSHDRGSNQPQHF	TGTGCCAGCAGCCATGACAGGGGGAGCAATCAGCCCCAGCATTTT
15	TRBJ1-3	.	once	TRBV5-6	CASTSLWVSGNTIYF	TGTGCCAGCACCTCTCTTTGGGTGTCTGGAAACACCATATATTTT
16	TRBJ1-2	.	.	TRBV5-1	CASSPRGVPIGDGYTF	TGCGCCAGCAGCCCAAGGGGAGTCCCCATCGGGGATGGCTACACCTTC
15	TRBJ2-7	.	.	TRBV5-1	CASSTRGSPGNEQYF	TGCGCCAGCAGCACGAGGGGGTCCCCAGGGAACGAGCAGTACTTC
12	TRBJ1-5	TRBD1	.	TRBV19	CASSMRDRVPHF	TGTGCCAGTAGTATGCGCGACAGGGTTCCGCATTTT
15	TRBJ1-6	.	.	TRBV7-9	CASSLRDGNNSPLHF	TGTGCCAGCAGCCTACGGGACGGGAATAATTCACCCCTCCACTTT
16	TRBJ2-4	TRBD1	.	TRBV28	CASSTTTGGLKNIQYF	TGTGCCAGCAGTACCACGACAGGGGGCCTAAAAAACATTCAGTACTTC
15	TRBJ2-7	TRBD2	.	TRBV5-1	CASSSLAGGHYEQYF	TGCGCCAGCAGCTCATTAGCGGGAGGCCACTACGAGCAGTACTTC
16	TRBJ2-7	.	.	TRBV5-8	CASSPRYGGLTYEQYF	TGTGCCAGCAGCCCTAGGTACGGGGGGCTCACCTACGAGCAGTACTTC
12	TRBJ2-7	.	.	TRBV6-6	CASSHRAYEQYF	TGTGCCAGCAGCCACAGGGCCTACGAGCAGTACTTC
16	TRBJ1-2	TRBD1	.	TRBV19	CASSFRGPQFNYGYTF	TGTGCCAGTAGTTTCAGGGGGCCTCAATTTAACTATGGCTACACCTTC
12	TRBJ1-2	.	.	TRBV7-3	CASSLVYGVHTF	TGTGCCAGCAGCTTAGTTTATGGGGTTCACACCTTC
15	TRBJ2-7	.	.	TRBV5-5	CASSLYGRSYYEQYF	TGTGCCAGCAGCTTGTATGGCAGGTCCTACTACGAGCAGTACTTC
14	TRBJ2-7	.	once	TRBV5-6	CASSWATGSLEQYF	TGTGCCAGCAGCTGGGCCACAGGGTCCCTCGAGCAGTACTTC
13	TRBJ2-7	.	.	TRBV27	CASSPTASYEQYF	TGTGCCAGCAGCCCTACCGCATCCTACGAGCAGTACTTC
16	TRBJ1-1	.	.	TRBV5-6	CASSWARRGRSTEAFF	TGTGCCAGCAGCTGGGCCCGACGGGGGCGCAGTACTGAAGCTTTCTTT
13	TRBJ1-2	TRBD1	.	TRBV19	CASSSGTGDGYTF	TGTGCCAGTAGTTCCGGGACAGGGGATGGCTACACCTTC
14	TRBJ1-6	.	.	TRBV28	CASSPSRVNSPLHF	TGTGCCAGCAGTCCTAGCAGGGTTAATTCACCCCTCCACTTT
14	TRBJ2-2	.	.	TRBV25-1	CASSEWTNTGELFF	TGTGCCAGCAGTGAATGGACGAACACCGGGGAGCTGTTTTTT
14	TRBJ2-1	.	.	TRBV7-9	CASSLATTYNEQFF	TGTGCCAGCAGCCTCGCGACTACCTACAATGAGCAGTTCTTC
14	TRBJ2-7	TRBD2	.	TRBV5-1	CASSWTSGSYEQYF	TGCGCCAGCAGCTGGACTAGCGGGTCCTACGAGCAGTACTTC
16	TRBJ1-2	.	.	TRBV6-1	CASSEPWGYANYGYTF	TGTGCCAGCAGTGAACCTTGGGGGTATGCTAACTATGGCTACACCTTC
15	TRBJ1-1	.	.	TRBV7-8	CASSLEADMNTEAFF	TGTGCCAGCAGCTTAGAAGCCGATATGAACACTGAAGCTTTCTTT
15	TRBJ2-1	TRBD1	.	TRBV11-2	CASSPGTGSYNEQFF	TGTGCCAGCAGCCCCGGGACAGGGTCCTACAATGAGCAGTTCTTC
13	TRBJ2-7	.	.	TRBV28	CASSTAVVYEQYF	TGTGCCAGCAGCACCGCGGTGGTCTACGAGCAGTACTTC
16	TRBJ1-1	TRBD1	.	TRBV6-5	CASSYTQGGGGTEAFF	TGTGCCAGCAGTTACACTCAAGGAGGGGGCGGCACTGAAGCTTTCTTT
15	TRBJ2-5	TRBD1	.	TRBV6-5	CASRISGQGSETQYF	TGTGCCAGCAGGATATCGGGACAGGGATCAGAGACCCAGTACTTC
13	TRBJ2-3	TRBD1	.	TRBV9	CASSADGDRVTYF	TGTGCCAGCAGCGCTGATGGGGACAGGGTTACCTATTTT
15	TRBJ2-7	TRBD2	.	TRBV6-6	CASSYSGLADYEQYF	TGTGCCAGCAGTTACTCGGGACTAGCGGATTACGAGCAGTACTTC
13	TRBJ1-1	.	.	TRBV30	CAWSAGASTEAFF	TGTGCCTGGAGTGCAGGGGCAAGCACTGAAGCTTTCTTT
13	TRBJ1-2	.	.	TRBV2	CASSEGEWRGYTF	TGTGCCAGCAGTGAAGGCGAATGGCGCGGCTACACCTTC
14	TRBJ2-7	.	.	TRBV6-5	CASSDSGRDYEQYF	TGTGCCAGCAGTGACTCGGGACGAGACTACGAGCAGTACTTC
16	TRBJ1-2	.	.	TRBV28	CASANQGGASDYGYTF	TGTGCCAGCGCTAACCAAGGAGGGGCTAGTGACTATGGCTACACCTTC
14	TRBJ1-2	TRBD1	.	TRBV5-1	CASSATGEGYGYTF	TGCGCCAGCAGCGCGACAGGGGAAGGCTATGGCTACACCTTC
18	TRBJ1-4	.	.	TRBV11-2	CASSLDGPYGQPSEKLFF	TGTGCCAGCAGCTTAGATGGTCCTTATGGACAGCCTTCAGAAAAACTGTTTTTT
14	TRBJ2-3	TRBD2	.	TRBV7-3	CASSLSSGSDTQYF	TGTGCCAGCAGCTTATCTAGCGGGAGCGATACGCAGTATTTT
17	TRBJ2-1	TRBD2	.	TRBV9	CASSVLGLAGFGNEQFF	TGTGCCAGCAGCGTACTAGGCCTAGCGGGATTTGGGAATGAGCAGTTCTTC
16	TRBJ2-1	TRBD2	.	TRBV6-5	CASSYTTSGSYNEQFF	TGTGCCAGCAGTTACACCACTAGCGGGAGTTACAATGAGCAGTTCTTC
16	TRBJ2-3	.	.	TRBV5-1	CASSLPQGSYTDTQYF	TGCGCCAGCAGCCTTCCACAGGGATCCTACACAGATACGCAGTATTTT
14	TRBJ2-7	.	.	TRBV6-5	CATFHAGRAHEQYF	TGTGCCACATTCCATGCGGGGCGGGCGCACGAGCAGTACTTC
14	TRBJ1-2	.	.	TRBV5-5	CASRRRTDILGYTF	TGTGCCAGCAGACGACGAACAGACATTCTGGGCTACACCTTC
15	TRBJ1-2	TRBD1	.	TRBV27	CASSFRDRRNYGYTF	TGTGCCAGCAGTTTTCGGGACAGGAGGAACTATGGCTACACCTTC
16	TRBJ2-5	.	.	TRBV5-1	CASSLGSQGRLETQYF	TGCGCCAGCAGCTTGGGGTCCCAGGGGAGATTGGAGACCCAGTACTTC